This entry lists 31 T cell receptor beta chains sequenced from one sample in a study of shared clonotypes between healthy human individuals. Measured with immunoSEQ multiplex PCR; TCRdb has only the in-frame clones, and not every one. The repertoire holds 950,000 to 1,100,000 clones, with 70% to 80% as singletons. Sample: memory CD4+ T cells sorted from blood. The subset denotes: CD45RA-negative fraction. The receptors here all came from a young man in good health.

The V call is TRBV6-5, the J call TRBJ2-7; D not resolved. The ends were cut back, 0 bases at V and 5 bases at J, with 11 bases in the middle. Germline values: CDR1 MNHEY, CDR2 SVGAGI. CDR3 length: 14 amino acids. The CDR3, as DNA: TGTGCCAGCAGTTACTCGTTCGGTGGGAACGAGCAGTACTTC. Translated, it gives CASSYSFGGNEQYF.

The V call is TRBV28, the J call TRBJ1-6; TRBD1 is a possible D gene (5 bases). V lost 3 bases and J lost 9, with 21 bases in between. CDR3 size: 17 residues. Germline-derived CDR1 and CDR2 are MDHEN and SYDVKM. The CDR3 protein is CASSLPGQGEWSSPLHF. The DNA of the CDR3 is TGTGCCAGCAGTTTGCCAGGCCAAGGGGAATGGAGTTCACCCCTCCACTTT.

A few counts support this clone. The chain uses TRBV5-1 and TRBJ1-4, with a weak D call TRBD1 (6 bases). Germline values: CDR1 SGHRS, CDR2 YFSETQ. This CDR3 region has 14 residues. V was pared by 4 bases and J by 2 bases, with 9 bases between. Here the CDR3 reads CASSEQGTNEKLFF. DNA of the CDR3: TGCGCCAGCAGCGAACAGGGTACTAATGAAAAACTGTTTTTT.

V is TRBV6-1 and J is TRBJ1-2; D may be TRBD1 (6 bases). In germline, CDR1 is MNHNS, CDR2 SASEGT. CDR3 length: 15 amino acids. Trimming stripped 1 base from V and 4 bases from J, with 13 bases between. The DNA of the CDR3 is TGTGCCAGCAGTGAAGTGACAGGTGGGGGCTATGGCTACACCTTC. Translation gives CASSEVTGGGYGYTF.

This chain connects TRBV19 to TRBJ2-5, with D possibly being TRBD1 or TRBD2 (5 bases each). Germline V gene sequence: CDR1 LNHDA, CDR2 SQIVND (reference sequence). V dropped 7 bases and J dropped 7 bases, with 19 bases sitting between them. The CDR3 has 14 amino acids. CDR3 region: CASTEGTQTGTQYF. The DNA of the CDR3 is TGTGCCAGTACCGAAGGGACGCAGACCGGGACCCAGTACTTC.

V gene TRBV28 combines with J gene TRBJ2-3; 7 bases are shared with TRBD1. This CDR3 region has 16 residues. With V trimmed by 3 bases and J by 0 bases, 6 bases remained unmatched. Germline CDR1 and CDR2: MDHEN and SYDVKM. Written as DNA, the CDR3 is TGTGCCAGCAGTTTCTCTGGACAGGTTAGCACAGATACGCAGTATTTT. It codes for CASSFSGQVSTDTQYF.

The rearrangement links TRBV6-1 to TRBJ1-5; TRBD1 aligns across 9 bases. J gave up 5 bases and V 8 bases, and 4 bases lay outside the gene matches. The CDR3 covers 13 residues. Germline CDR1 reads MNHNS; CDR2 reads SASEGT. CDR3 sequence reads: CASRWDRDQPQHF. The CDR3 nucleotides read TGTGCCAGCCGATGGGACAGGGATCAGCCCCAGCATTTT.

The chain combines TRBV5-1 with TRBJ2-5; 9 bases fit TRBD2. The ends lost 4 bases at V and 1 base at J; junction bases unmatched: 5. This CDR3 is built from 15 residues. Germline assignment: CDR1 SGHRS and CDR2 YFSETQ. CDR3 loop: CASSHIAGAQETQYF. CDR3 sequence (DNA): TGCGCCAGCAGCCACATAGCGGGGGCCCAAGAGACCCAGTACTTC.

This clone was detected once. The rearrangement joins TRBV9 to TRBJ2-7; TRBD2 matches 8 bases. Trimming cost V 0 bases and J 2 bases; bases outside gene matches: 4. The CDR3 is made up of 15 amino acids. Looked up from germline, CDR1 is SGDLS and CDR2 is YYNGEE. CDR3 coding DNA: TGTGCCAGCAGCGTAGGGGGTAGCGGGACCTACGAGCAGTACTTC. Encoded protein: CASSVGGSGTYEQYF.

Remarks on this clone: The sample contains more than one DNA sequence encoding this CDR3. The rearrangement uses TRBV19 and TRBJ1-1; tentatively, D is TRBD1 (5 bases). Germline V CDR1 and CDR2: LNHDA, SQIVND (reference sequence). This CDR3 contains 14 residues. V was trimmed by 6 bases and J by 0 bases, leaving 11 bases between them. The CDR3 sequence: CASSRAGMNTEAFF. In nucleotides, the CDR3 is TGTGCCAGTAGCCGGGCAGGGATGAACACTGAAGCTTTCTTT. The full variable domain, in which reference TRBV19 and TRBJ1-1 provide the parts outside the CDR3, is DGGITQSPKYLFRKEGQNVTLSCEQNLNHDAMYWYRQDPGQGLRLIYYSQIVNDFQKGDIAEGYSVSREKKESFPLTVTSAQKNPTAFYLCASSRAGMNTEAFFGQGTRLTVV.

V is TRBV19 and J is TRBJ1-2; possible D gene TRBD1, 5 bases. Germline CDR1 is LNHDA and CDR2 is SQIVND (reference sequence). The CDR3 extends over 14 amino acids. V shed 5 bases and J shed 2 bases, with 12 bases lying between them. CDR3 nucleotides: TGTGCCAGTAGTTCGACCGGGACCAACTATGGCTACACCTTC. This codes for CASSSTGTNYGYTF. Full variable domain (missing parts from reference TRBV19 and TRBJ1-2): DGGITQSPKYLFRKEGQNVTLSCEQNLNHDAMYWYRQDPGQGLRLIYYSQIVNDFQKGDIAEGYSVSREKKESFPLTVTSAQKNPTAFYLCASSSTGTNYGYTFGSGTRLTVV.

About this clone: A far larger clone is one nucleotide away, so this likely arose from a read error. This chain connects TRBV13 to TRBJ2-7, with unresolved D. The germline V and J ends were trimmed by 5 bases and 0 bases, with 11 bases remaining between them. CDR3 length: 14 amino acids. In germline, CDR1 is PRHDT, CDR2 FYEKMQ (reference sequence). CDR3 protein: CASSPQGSSYEQYF. In nucleotides, the CDR3 is TGTGCCAGCAGCCCCCAAGGTAGCTCCTACGAGCAGTACTTC.

About this clone itself: A far larger clone is one nucleotide away, so this likely arose from a read error. The sample carries other DNA sequences with the same CDR3. The V gene is TRBV11-2, the J gene TRBJ2-2; D unclear. Trimming stripped 3 bases from V and 1 base from J, with 0 bases between. Germline-derived CDR1 and CDR2 are SGHAT and FQNNGV. The length of the CDR3 is 12 residues. The CDR3 protein is CASSLNTGELFF. CDR3 nucleotides: TGTGCCAGCAGCTTGAACACCGGGGAGCTGTTTTTT.

This clone was seen a few times. The genes are TRBV10-3 and TRBJ2-3; D is perhaps TRBD1 (7 bases). Germline CDR1 and CDR2: ENHRY and SYGVKD. This CDR3 region has 13 residues. Trimming removed 8 bases from V and 5 bases from J, with 14 bases in between. CDR3 amino acids: CAIGGTAGDTQYF. The CDR3 DNA sequence: TGTGCCATCGGAGGGACAGCGGGAGATACGCAGTATTTT.

This CDR3 reads CASSYSGKLEQYF. The CDR3 region has the DNA TGTGCCAGCAGCTATAGCGGGAAACTCGAGCAGTACTTC. The chain has TRBV6-5 and TRBJ2-7, with 8 bases fitting TRBD2. This CDR3 has 13 residues. Germline V gene lookup returns CDR1 MNHEY and CDR2 SVGAGI. The trim removed 6 bases at V and 6 bases at J, leaving 7 bases unmatched.

The chain uses TRBV6-5 and TRBJ1-1; 9 nucleotides agree with TRBD1. J was trimmed by 4 bases and V by 5 bases; bases with no gene match: 5. Germline lookup yields CDR1 MNHEY and CDR2 SVGAGI. CDR3 length: 14 amino acids. CDR3: CASSEQGAITEAFF. Written as DNA, the CDR3 is TGTGCCAGCAGTGAACAGGGGGCAATCACTGAAGCTTTCTTT.

This clone was detected a few times. The V and J genes are TRBV2 and TRBJ1-1, with D tentatively TRBD1 (5 bases). The V and J ends lost 7 bases and 4 bases respectively, with 16 bases between them. The CDR3 spans 14 residues. Germline V gene data show CDR1 as SNHLY and CDR2 as FYNNEI. CDR3 protein: CASNNGQLGTEAFF. CDR3 sequence (DNA): TGTGCCAGCAATAACGGACAACTGGGCACTGAAGCTTTCTTT.

The chain uses TRBV27 and TRBJ2-6, with TRBD2 as a possible D gene (6 bases). This CDR3 contains 15 residues. V gave up 10 bases and J gave up 5 bases, with 18 bases separating them. From germline, CDR1 is MNHEY and CDR2 SMNVEV (reference sequence). CDR3 DNA sequence: TGTGCCACCCTCGGGACTGCCGCAAGGGCCAACGTCCTGACTTTC. Its translation is CATLGTAARANVLTF.

The chain recombines TRBV7-8 with TRBJ2-2; D is possibly TRBD1 (5 bases). The ends were cut back, 1 base at V and 4 bases at J, with 13 bases in the middle. Germline V gene data show CDR1 as SGHVS and CDR2 as FQNEAQ. The CDR3 contains 16 residues. The CDR3 nucleotides are TGTGCCAGCAGCTTAGTTAATCTTGGGGCCACCGGGGAGCTGTTTTTT. Translation gives CASSLVNLGATGELFF.

This clone was observed at least ten times. The gene calls are TRBV10-3 and TRBJ1-1; D not certain. CDR3 length: 14 amino acids. The germline V gene has CDR1 ENHRY and CDR2 SYGVKD. V was shortened by 2 bases and J by 3 bases, with 10 bases between the two germline ends. The DNA for the CDR3 is TGTGCCATCAGTGAGAGGGTCCCAGACACTGAAGCTTTCTTT. Encoded protein: CAISERVPDTEAFF.

The V call is TRBV29-1, the J call TRBJ2-3, with 7 bases identical to TRBD2. V shed 6 bases and J 0 bases; nucleotides not matched to a gene: 3. This CDR3 contains 13 residues. Germline-derived CDR1 and CDR2 are SQVTM and ANQGSEA. In DNA, the CDR3 is TGCAGCGTAACTAGCGCAAGCACAGATACGCAGTATTTT. Its protein is CSVTSASTDTQYF.

The genes are TRBV9 and TRBJ2-2; the match to TRBD2 covers 7 bases. Germline V gene data show CDR1 as SGDLS and CDR2 as YYNGEE. The junction had 5 bases not matched to a gene; V was cut back by 0 bases and J by 3 bases. This CDR3 contains 16 residues. The CDR3 nucleotides read TGTGCCAGCAGCGTAGGAGTGGGAGGGTACACCGGGGAGCTGTTTTTT. This encodes CASSVGVGGYTGELFF.

As for this clone: The same CDR3 is also encoded by other DNA sequences in this sample. V and J are TRBV9 and TRBJ1-5, with TRBD1 matching 7 bases. V shed 0 bases, J shed 2 bases, and the junction held 2 bases outside the gene matches. CDR1 and CDR2 from the germline V gene are SGDLS and YYNGEE. The CDR3 has 15 residues. DNA for the CDR3: TGTGCCAGCAGCGTAGGACAGGGTGGCAATCAGCCCCAGCATTTT. Protein sequence: CASSVGQGGNQPQHF.

The CDR3 here is CASRVPDTQYF. The CDR3 nucleotides are TGTGCCAGCCGAGTCCCAGATACGCAGTATTTT. The chain combines TRBV2 with TRBJ2-3; D remains ambiguous. V was clipped by 8 bases and J by 4 bases, with 7 bases between them. The germline V gene encodes CDR1 SNHLY and CDR2 FYNNEI. This CDR3 region has 11 residues.

V usage is TRBV5-6 and J usage is TRBJ1-2, with D perhaps matching TRBD1 (5 bases). The CDR3 runs to 16 residues. V dropped 3 bases and J dropped 6 bases, with 21 bases sitting between them. Germline values: CDR1 SGHDT, CDR2 YYEEEE. CDR3 protein: CASSSALTVTWDGYTF. Written as DNA, the CDR3 is TGTGCCAGCAGCTCCGCCCTGACAGTGACTTGGGATGGCTACACCTTC.

This clone has only a few counts. The sample has other DNA sequences that encode this CDR3 too. This rearrangement joins TRBV30 to TRBJ1-4; a possible D gene is TRBD1 (5 bases). The CDR3 runs to 14 residues. CDR1 GTSNPN and CDR2 SVGIG come from the germline V gene (reference sequence). V lost 0 bases to trimming and J lost 8 bases, with 13 bases between them. Here the CDR3 DNA reads TGTGCCTGGAGTGTTAAGGGGTTGAGAGAAAAACTGTTTTTT. Translating it yields CAWSVKGLREKLFF.

J is TRBJ1-6 and V is TRBV5-1; D perhaps matches TRBD1 (5 bases). CDR3 length equals 16 residues. Trimming pared 2 bases from V and 7 bases from J, leaving 16 bases between. Germline CDR1 SGHRS, CDR2 YFSETQ. The CDR3 bases are TGCGCCAGCAGCTTCGAGGGAGGGGTGGGCAATTCACCCCTCCACTTT. The encoded protein is CASSFEGGVGNSPLHF.

V usage is TRBV18 and J usage is TRBJ2-6; tentatively, D is TRBD1 or TRBD2 (5 bases each). Between the trimmed V and J ends, which lost 3 bases and 3 bases, there was a span of 12 bases. This CDR3 is built from 16 residues. Germline CDR1 KGHSH, CDR2 LQKENI. The CDR3 here is CASSPGPPLGANVLTF. The CDR3 region has the DNA TGTGCCAGCTCACCGGGACCACCCCTTGGGGCCAACGTCCTGACTTTC. Full variable domain (rest looked up from reference TRBV18 and TRBJ2-6): NAGVMQNPRHLVRRRGQEARLRCSPMKGHSHVYWYRQLPEEGLKFMVYLQKENIIDESGMPKERFSAEFPKEGPSILRIQQVVRGDSAAYFCASSPGPPLGANVLTFGAGSRLTVL.

V usage is TRBV9 and J usage is TRBJ1-2; a possible D gene is TRBD1 (6 bases). Germline CDR1 is SGDLS and CDR2 is YYNGEE. Trimming removed 0 bases from V and 4 bases from J, with 13 bases in between. The CDR3 has 15 amino acids. CDR3 sequence (DNA): TGTGCCAGCAGCGTAGGGGGAGGGGGAACCTATGGCTACACCTTC. This translates into CASSVGGGGTYGYTF.

About this clone itself: This sequence may be a read error, since a much larger clone differs from it by one base. At the DNA level, this CDR3 is encoded by other sequences in the same sample as well. The chain combines TRBV5-4 with TRBJ2-5, with a tentative D call TRBD1 (6 bases). Trimming took 4 bases from V and 2 from J, leaving 9 bases between them. This CDR3 is 13 amino acids long. Germline V gene lookup returns CDR1 SGHNT and CDR2 YYREEE (reference sequence). As DNA, the CDR3 is TGTGCCAGCAGCCTAGGACAGCAAGAGACCCAGTACTTC. This sequence encodes CASSLGQQETQYF.

The chain has TRBV5-4 and TRBJ2-5, with TRBD1 matching 10 bases. The CDR3 is 15 residues long. Germline trimming cut 5 bases from V and 1 base from J; bases unmatched to any gene: 5. Per the germline V gene, CDR1 is SGHNT and CDR2 is YYREEE (reference sequence). The CDR3 reads CASRSDRGIQETQYF. CDR3 DNA sequence: TGTGCCAGCAGGTCGGACAGGGGGATCCAAGAGACCCAGTACTTC.